One and the same sample provided the 5 T cell receptor beta chains below, sequenced in a study of blood T cells in healthy people across ages. Sample-barcoded 5' priming and a J-beta primer mix drove a second PCR of roughly 7 to 11 cycles. TCRdb re-derived calls from the 5' RACE reads in MiXCR, one entry per CDR3 protein. Of about 650,000 distinct CDR3 sequences listed, about 30% are singletons. The specimen was blood. Receptor source: a woman of 80 years or more in good health.

This chain uses TRBV4-1 with TRBJ1-4; no firm D call. This CDR3 contains 17 residues. Germline V gene data show CDR1 as MGHRA and CDR2 as YSYEKL. V was pared by 3 bases and J by 5 bases, with 19 bases between. CDR3 DNA sequence: TGCGCCAGCAGCCATCCGAACCCCGGACGGCGGAATGAAAAACTGTTTTTT. Translation gives CASSHPNPGRRNEKLFF.

The rearrangement joins TRBV12-3 or TRBV12-4 to TRBJ2-7, with D possibly matching TRBD1 (5 bases). This CDR3 is built from 12 residues. V gave up 4 bases and J gave up 4 bases, with 8 bases separating them. The CDR3 DNA reads TGTGCCAGCAGTTATAAGGGGTACGAGCAGTACTTC. Translation gives CASSYKGYEQYF.

There are many counts of this clonotype. This sequence joins TRBV19 and TRBJ1-5; D might be TRBD1 (5 bases). The V gene lost 3 bases and the J gene lost 6 bases, with 15 bases spanning the gap. The CDR3 length is 15 residues. Per germline, CDR1 LNHDA and CDR2 SQIVND (reference sequence). The CDR3 sequence: CASSIRAGTGQPQHF. The CDR3 coding sequence is TGTGCCAGTAGTATCCGGGCAGGGACGGGTCAGCCCCAGCATTTT.

At least ten counts were recorded for this clonotype. The chain recombines TRBV4-3 with TRBJ2-4; TRBD2 matches 11 bases. Germline values: CDR1 LGHNA, CDR2 YSLEER. The CDR3 length is 18 residues. V dropped 0 bases and J dropped 1; count of bases not matched to a gene: 5. The CDR3 is CASSQDLAGGGAKNIQYF. Here the CDR3 DNA reads TGCGCCAGCAGCCAAGACCTAGCGGGGGGTGGGGCCAAAAACATTCAGTACTTC.

This clonotype occurred many times. This chain joins TRBV12-5 and TRBJ2-3, with 11 bases identical to TRBD2. Germline V gene lookup returns CDR1 LGHNT and CDR2 FRNRAP. This CDR3 spans 16 amino acids. Losses at the gene ends were 2 bases for V and 4 bases for J; bases not matched to a gene: 5. DNA for the CDR3: TGTGCTAGTGGTTTGAGTAGCGGGGGGGCTTCAGATACGCAGTATTTT. Encoded protein: CASGLSSGGASDTQYF.